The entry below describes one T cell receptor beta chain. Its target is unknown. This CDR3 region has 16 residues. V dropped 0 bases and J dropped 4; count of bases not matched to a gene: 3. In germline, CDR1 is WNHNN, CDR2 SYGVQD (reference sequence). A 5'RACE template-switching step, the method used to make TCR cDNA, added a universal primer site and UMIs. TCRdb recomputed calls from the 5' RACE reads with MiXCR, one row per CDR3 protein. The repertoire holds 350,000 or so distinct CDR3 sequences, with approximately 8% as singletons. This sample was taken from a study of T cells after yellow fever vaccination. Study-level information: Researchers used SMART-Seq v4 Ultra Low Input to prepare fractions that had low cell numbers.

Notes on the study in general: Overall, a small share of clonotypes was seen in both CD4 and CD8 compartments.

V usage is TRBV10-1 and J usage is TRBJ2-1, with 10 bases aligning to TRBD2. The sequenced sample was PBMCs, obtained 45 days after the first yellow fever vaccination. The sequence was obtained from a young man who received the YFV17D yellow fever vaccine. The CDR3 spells CASSESGTSEYNEQFF. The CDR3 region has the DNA TGCGCCAGCAGTGAGTCGGGGACTAGCGAATACAATGAGCAGTTCTTC.